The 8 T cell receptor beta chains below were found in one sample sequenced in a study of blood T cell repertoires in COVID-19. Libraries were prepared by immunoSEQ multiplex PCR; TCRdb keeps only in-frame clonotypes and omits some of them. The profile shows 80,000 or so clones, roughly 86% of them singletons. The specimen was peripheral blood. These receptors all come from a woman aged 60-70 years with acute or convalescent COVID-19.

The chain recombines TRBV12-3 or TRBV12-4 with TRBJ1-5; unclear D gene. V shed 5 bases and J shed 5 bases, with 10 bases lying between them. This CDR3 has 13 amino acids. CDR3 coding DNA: TGTGCCAGCAGTCTCCAGGAAGATCAGCCCCAGCATTTT. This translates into CASSLQEDQPQHF.

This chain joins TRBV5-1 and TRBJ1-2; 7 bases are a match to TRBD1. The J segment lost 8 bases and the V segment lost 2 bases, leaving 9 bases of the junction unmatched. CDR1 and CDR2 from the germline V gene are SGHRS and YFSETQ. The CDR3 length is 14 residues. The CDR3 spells CASSFGQADRGYTF. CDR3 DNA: TGCGCCAGCAGCTTCGGACAGGCCGACCGAGGCTACACCTTC.

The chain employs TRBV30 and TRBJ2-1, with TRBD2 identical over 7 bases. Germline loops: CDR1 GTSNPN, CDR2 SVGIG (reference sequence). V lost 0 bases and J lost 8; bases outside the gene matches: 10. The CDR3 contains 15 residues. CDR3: CAWSVPFRGVYEQFF. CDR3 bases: TGTGCCTGGAGTGTACCCTTCCGGGGGGTATATGAGCAGTTCTTC.

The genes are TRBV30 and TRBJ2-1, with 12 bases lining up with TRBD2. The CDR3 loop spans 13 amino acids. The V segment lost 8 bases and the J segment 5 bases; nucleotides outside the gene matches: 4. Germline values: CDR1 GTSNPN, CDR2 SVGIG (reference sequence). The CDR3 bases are TGTGCCAAGACTAGCGGGAGCGACAATGAGCAGTTCTTC. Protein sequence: CAKTSGSDNEQFF.

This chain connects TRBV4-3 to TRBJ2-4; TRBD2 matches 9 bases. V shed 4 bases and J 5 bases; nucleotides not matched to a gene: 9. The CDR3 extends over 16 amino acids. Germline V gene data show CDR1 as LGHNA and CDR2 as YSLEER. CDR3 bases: TGCGCCAGCAGCCGAGAACTAGCGGGCGTTCAAAACATTCAGTACTTC. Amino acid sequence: CASSRELAGVQNIQYF.

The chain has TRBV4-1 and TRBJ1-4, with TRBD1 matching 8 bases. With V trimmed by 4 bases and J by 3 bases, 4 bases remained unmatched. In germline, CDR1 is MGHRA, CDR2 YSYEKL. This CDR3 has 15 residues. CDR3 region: CASSPRQGPNEKLFF. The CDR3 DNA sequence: TGCGCCAGCAGCCCGAGACAGGGGCCTAATGAAAAACTGTTTTTT.

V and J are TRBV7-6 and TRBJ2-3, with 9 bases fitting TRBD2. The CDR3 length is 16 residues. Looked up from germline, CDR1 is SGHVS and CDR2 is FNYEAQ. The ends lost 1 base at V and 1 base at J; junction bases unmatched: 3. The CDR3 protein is CASSLVGGGGTDTQYF. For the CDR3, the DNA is TGTGCCAGCAGCTTAGTTGGCGGGGGGGGCACAGATACGCAGTATTTT.

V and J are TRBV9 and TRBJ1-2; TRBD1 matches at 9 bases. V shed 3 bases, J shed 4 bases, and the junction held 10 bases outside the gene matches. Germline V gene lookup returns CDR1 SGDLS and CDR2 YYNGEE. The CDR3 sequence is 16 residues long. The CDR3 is CASSAHPGTGSYGYTF. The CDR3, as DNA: TGTGCCAGCAGCGCGCACCCCGGGACAGGGTCCTATGGCTACACCTTC.